The sequence of this TCR beta chain was determined in a study of blood T cell repertoires in COVID-19. For the study at large: From the United States, Italy and Spain came samples of acute and convalescent COVID-19. Nucleic acid was either cDNA or gDNA, and it came from T cells, B-cell-depleted T cells, or PBMCs.

With 6 bases clipped from V and 7 bases from J, the junction kept 6 bases outside the gene matches. The CDR3 runs to 14 residues. The germline V gene encodes CDR1 MNHEY and CDR2 SMNVEV (reference sequence). Original data processing: From reference gene primer amplification, estimates of nucleated cell counts were derived. Data came from immunoSEQ multiplex PCR; TCRdb stores just in-frame clones and leaves some out. V, J and clone size derive from that table, while D and trimming were established from the DNA sequence. The table includes about 140,000 clones, approximately 83% detected once. This TCR was sampled from a human donor in a cohort sampled during active COVID-19. What was sequenced was peripheral blood. The chain joins TRBV27 to TRBJ2-1, with 10 bases lining up with TRBD2. The CDR3 is CASRPGLAKNEQFF. The CDR3 DNA is TGTGCCAGCAGACCGGGACTAGCGAAAAATGAGCAGTTCTTC.